This T cell receptor (beta chain) was documented in a study of Ad26.COV2.S vaccination and SARS-CoV-2 variants. Study-wide context: Donor had been placed in the Ad26.COV2.S arm of the COV1001 trial. The authors gave Ad26.COV2.S intramuscularly, either once or twice 56 days apart.

This table comes from immunoSEQ multiplex PCR, and its TCRdb copy is limited to in-frame clones, with some not included. The sample records roughly 350,000 clones, 75% to 90% being singletons. As for treatment: about 20 received Ad26.COV2.S at low or high dose, single or two shots; roughly five received placebo; per-sample allocation not given. The samples were gathered on day 63 after the first injection of vaccine or placebo. Per the germline V gene, CDR1 is KGHDR and CDR2 is SFDVKD. V was pared by 4 bases and J by 4 bases, with 4 bases of the junction left unmatched. The CDR3 runs 15 residues. With respect to this clone: The antigen remains unidentified.

The study, taken as a whole, reports: Similar non-spike TCR breadth was seen in vaccine and placebo recipients.

The TCR sequence derives from a person between 18 and 60 years old who received the Ad26.COV2.S COVID-19 vaccine or a placebo. Sequenced material: peripheral blood, taken in a trial of Ad26.COV2.S vaccine versus placebo. The chain carries TRBV24-1 and TRBJ2-5, with TRBD2 identical over 11 bases. This CDR3 is CATSDTSGSRETQYF. The CDR3 DNA reads as TGTGCCACCAGTGACACTAGCGGGAGCAGAGAGACCCAGTACTTC.